Sequencing of this T cell receptor (beta chain) was carried out in a study of regulatory T cells in long-lasting Graves disease. Study summary: Duration of antithyroid drug therapy among newly diagnosed Graves' patients was under 3 months. Study results and limitations: Persistent cases of Graves' showed reduced TCR diversity relative to newly diagnosed patients.

This clonotype was counted between two and nine times. Its antigen remains unknown. Arm-PCR of CDR3 regions and iRepertoire HTBI primers were the basis on which TCR beta libraries were built. Using its own MiXCR run on the multiplex PCR reads, TCRdb lists one record per CDR3 protein. The repertoire holds a few hundred thousand distinct CDR3 sequences, with around 15% as singletons. Regarding time point: newly diagnosed GD, antithyroid drugs for less than 3 months. Researchers made the TCR library from RNA that was extracted from PBMCs. The germline CDR1 and CDR2 sequences are MDHEN and SYDVKM. The V segment lost 5 bases and the J segment 0 bases; nucleotides outside the gene matches: 4. This CDR3 has 15 amino acids. In addition, the sample was reused for a study of T cells in Graves' hyperthyroidism and ophthalmopathy. According to that study: Recently diagnosed hyperthyroidism of less than 2 months' duration affected patients aged 18 to 65.

This sequence was found in a young woman with Graves disease. The sample consisted of peripheral blood mononuclear cells (PBMCs), taken at new diagnosis, from a patient treated with antithyroid drugs. The rearrangement joins TRBV28 to TRBJ1-3; 7 nucleotides match TRBD1. The DNA of the CDR3 is TGTGCCAGCAGTCGACAGGGACTCTCTGGAAACACCATATATTTT. Protein product: CASSRQGLSGNTIYF.